These 9 T cell receptor beta chains came from one sample sequenced in a study of Ad26.COV2.S vaccination and SARS-CoV-2 variants. Stated treatment: 19 received Ad26.COV2.S at low or high dose, single or two shots; several received placebo; per-sample allocation not given. The samples date from day 63 after the first vaccine or placebo injection. Libraries were prepared by immunoSEQ multiplex PCR; TCRdb keeps only in-frame clonotypes and omits some of them. The profile shows about 350,000 clones, about 88% of them singletons. Sequencing used peripheral blood, obtained in a trial of Ad26.COV2.S vaccine versus placebo. The origin of the receptors is a person aged 18 to 65 who received the Ad26.COV2.S COVID-19 vaccine or a placebo.

The chain couples TRBV7-9 to TRBJ2-1; a weak D match, TRBD1 (5 bases). The germline gives CDR1 SEHNR, CDR2 FQNEAQ (reference sequence). With 11 bases removed from V and 7 bases from J, the gap between germline ends came to 21 bases. The CDR3 covers 14 residues. Here the CDR3 reads CALFGAIPGNEQFF. Here the CDR3 DNA reads TGTGCCCTCTTTGGGGCCATCCCTGGGAATGAGCAGTTCTTC.

This chain uses TRBV5-1 with TRBJ2-7, with 8 bases aligning to TRBD1. Germline lookup yields CDR1 SGHRS and CDR2 YFSETQ. The CDR3 covers 14 residues. The ends lost 4 bases at V and 3 bases at J; junction bases unmatched: 6. The DNA of the CDR3 is TGCGCCAGCAGCAGACCGACAGGGGACTACGAGCAGTACTTC. Its protein is CASSRPTGDYEQYF.

Only a few counts were recorded for this clone. CDR3 bases: TGTGCCAGCAGCTTAGGGGGATCCGGGACAGGGTACGAGCAGTACTTC. Its translation is CASSLGGSGTGYEQYF. V gene TRBV13 combines with J gene TRBJ2-7, with TRBD1 matching over 9 bases. Germline V gene data show CDR1 as PRHDT and CDR2 as FYEKMQ (reference sequence). CDR3 size: 16 residues. J gave up 4 bases and V 0 bases, and 7 bases lay outside the gene matches.

This sequence joins TRBV7-3 and TRBJ2-2, with 7 bases aligning to TRBD2. Looked up from germline, CDR1 is SGHTA and CDR2 is FQGTGA. J gave up 8 bases and V 4 bases, and 10 bases lay outside the gene matches. The CDR3 length is 15 residues. The CDR3 coding sequence is TGTGCCAGCAGCTCCTCAGGACTAGTTGATGGGGAGCTGTTTTTT. Its protein is CASSSSGLVDGELFF.

J is TRBJ1-6 and V is TRBV4-3; 8 bases agree with TRBD1. The ends lost 1 base at V and 7 bases at J; junction bases unmatched: 6. Germline CDR1 is LGHNA and CDR2 is YSLEER. CDR3 length: 16 amino acids. CDR3 residues: CASSQARQGRNSPLHF. CDR3 nucleotides: TGCGCCAGCAGCCAAGCCCGACAGGGGAGAAATTCACCCCTCCACTTT.

The V call is TRBV6-5, the J call TRBJ1-1; no firm D call. Trimming left V 2 bases short and J 5 bases short, with 12 bases between. The CDR3 runs 14 residues. Germline-derived CDR1 and CDR2 are MNHEY and SVGAGI. The CDR3 reads CASSYDFGETEAFF. Here the CDR3 DNA reads TGTGCCAGCAGTTACGACTTCGGGGAAACTGAAGCTTTCTTT.

The chain has TRBV6-5 and TRBJ1-3; no definite D call. V was shortened by 0 bases and J by 2 bases, with 8 bases between the two germline ends. The CDR3 spans 15 residues. Germline V gene sequence: CDR1 MNHEY, CDR2 SVGAGI. The CDR3 spells CASSYSLRPGNTIYF. The CDR3 DNA follows: TGTGCCAGCAGTTACTCACTCAGACCTGGAAACACCATATATTTT.

This chain links TRBV7-3 with TRBJ2-3, with D possibly called TRBD1 or TRBD2 (6 bases each). The ends were cut back, 5 bases at V and 9 bases at J, with 15 bases in the middle. The CDR3 contains 13 residues. Germline assignment: CDR1 SGHTA and CDR2 FQGTGA. In DNA form, the CDR3 reads TGTGCCAGCAGCCCCGGGGGCCGTGGGACGCAGTATTTT. It translates to CASSPGGRGTQYF. Complete variable domain (other parts from reference TRBV7-3 and TRBJ2-3): GAGVSQTPSNKVTEKGKYVELRCDPISGHTALYWYRQSLGQGPEFLIYFQGTGAADDSGLPNDRFFAVRPEGSVSTLKIQRTERGDSAVYLCASSPGGRGTQYFGPGTRLTVL.

The V gene is TRBV27, the J gene TRBJ1-1, with 8 bases matching TRBD1. The CDR3 sequence is 14 residues long. Trimming removed 2 bases from V and 4 bases from J; junction bases left unmatched: 3. Germline V gene sequence: CDR1 MNHEY, CDR2 SMNVEV (reference sequence). CDR3 sequence: CASSLQGALTEAFF. The CDR3 DNA reads TGTGCCAGCAGTTTACAGGGGGCGCTCACTGAAGCTTTCTTT.